A selection of T cell receptor beta chains follows, all from one sample in a study of blood T cell repertoires in COVID-19. The repertoire was sequenced with immunoSEQ multiplex PCR; TCRdb's copy has only in-frame clones and lacks some. The sample has 180,000 or so clones, approximately 92% seen once; the top ten hold under 3%. Sequencing input: PBMCs or T cells enriched from blood (not recorded which). The source is a woman aged 40 to 50 with acute COVID-19. CDR3s include the opening cysteine and the closing phenylalanine or tryptophan. Fields, in order: D gene, J gene, V gene, clone size, CDR3 DNA, CDR3 protein. The D gene is left open where the match is weak. Clone size is shown for a subset of rows, as once, few, many or a class of expanded clone.

d_gene: -; j_gene: TRBJ1-4; v_gene: TRBV9; abundance: -; CDR3nt: TGTGCCAGCAGCGTAGTAGAGAATAATGAAAAACTGTTTTTT; CDR3aa: CASSVVENNEKLFF
d_gene: TRBD2; j_gene: TRBJ2-3; v_gene: TRBV2; abundance: -; CDR3nt: TGTGCCAGCCGGGGGGTCGGGGATACGCAGTATTTT; CDR3aa: CASRGVGDTQYF
d_gene: TRBD2; j_gene: TRBJ2-1; v_gene: TRBV19; abundance: few; CDR3nt: TGTGCCAGTAGTAACGGGAGGGCCAATGAGCAGTTCTTC; CDR3aa: CASSNGRANEQFF
d_gene: TRBD1; j_gene: TRBJ1-5; v_gene: TRBV28; abundance: -; CDR3nt: TGTGCCAGCAGCTCCGGGACAGGGGTTCATCAGCCCCAGCATTTT; CDR3aa: CASSSGTGVHQPQHF
d_gene: -; j_gene: TRBJ1-5; v_gene: TRBV30; abundance: -; CDR3nt: TGTGCCTGGAGTGGGGGGGTGAATCAGCCCCAGCATTTT; CDR3aa: CAWSGGVNQPQHF
d_gene: TRBD2; j_gene: TRBJ2-7; v_gene: TRBV5-5; abundance: -; CDR3nt: TGTGCCAGCAGCTTAGAGCTAGCGGGGGTCTCCTCCTACGAGCAGTACTTC; CDR3aa: CASSLELAGVSSYEQYF
d_gene: -; j_gene: TRBJ1-3; v_gene: TRBV3-1/TRBV3-2; abundance: few; CDR3nt: TGTGCCAGCAGCCAAGATTACCCAGGGGCGGGTTCTGGAAACACCATATATTTT; CDR3aa: CASSQDYPGAGSGNTIYF
d_gene: TRBD1; j_gene: TRBJ1-2; v_gene: TRBV5-1; abundance: -; CDR3nt: TGCGCCAGCAGTTCGACAGGGATCTATGGCTACACCTTC; CDR3aa: CASSSTGIYGYTF
d_gene: TRBD2; j_gene: TRBJ2-1; v_gene: TRBV5-4; abundance: -; CDR3nt: TGTGCCAGCAGGTCCCCCGGGACTAGCGTTAACAATGAGCAGTTCTTC; CDR3aa: CASRSPGTSVNNEQFF
d_gene: TRBD1; j_gene: TRBJ1-4; v_gene: TRBV19; abundance: -; CDR3nt: TGTGCCAGTAGTATGGAAACGGACAGGGATGAAAAACTGTTTTTT; CDR3aa: CASSMETDRDEKLFF
d_gene: TRBD1; j_gene: TRBJ2-3; v_gene: TRBV6-5; abundance: -; CDR3nt: TGTGCCAGCAGTAGGACAGGGGTGGCAGATACGCAGTATTTT; CDR3aa: CASSRTGVADTQYF
d_gene: TRBD1; j_gene: TRBJ2-2; v_gene: TRBV7-9; abundance: -; CDR3nt: TGTGCCAGCAGCTTAGGACAGGGGGCGGACACCGGGGAGCTGTTTTTT; CDR3aa: CASSLGQGADTGELFF
d_gene: -; j_gene: TRBJ1-2; v_gene: TRBV9; abundance: -; CDR3nt: TGTGCCAGCAGCGTAGACGGGACTGCAAATGGCTACACCTTC; CDR3aa: CASSVDGTANGYTF
d_gene: TRBD1; j_gene: TRBJ1-6; v_gene: TRBV2; abundance: few; CDR3nt: TGTGCCAGCAGGGGGACAGCGAGGCATTCACCCCTCCACTTT; CDR3aa: CASRGTARHSPLHF
d_gene: TRBD2; j_gene: TRBJ2-3; v_gene: TRBV4-3; abundance: -; CDR3nt: TGCGCCAGCAGCCAAGATACTAGCGGGGGCACAGATACGCAGTATTTT; CDR3aa: CASSQDTSGGTDTQYF
d_gene: TRBD1; j_gene: TRBJ1-1; v_gene: TRBV19; abundance: -; CDR3nt: TGTGCCAGTAGTATAGGAAGGGACAGGGCGCTTGACACTGAAGCTTTCTTT; CDR3aa: CASSIGRDRALDTEAFF
d_gene: -; j_gene: TRBJ2-7; v_gene: TRBV12-3/TRBV12-4; abundance: -; CDR3nt: TGTGCCAGCAGTCGACGGGGATACGAGCAGTACTTC; CDR3aa: CASSRRGYEQYF
d_gene: -; j_gene: TRBJ1-2; v_gene: TRBV12-3/TRBV12-4; abundance: -; CDR3nt: TGTGCCAGCAGTTTCAGTCCTTATGGCTACACCTTC; CDR3aa: CASSFSPYGYTF
d_gene: -; j_gene: TRBJ2-5; v_gene: TRBV5-4; abundance: -; CDR3nt: TGTGCCAGCAGCTTGGAAACCCGGTCCGGAGAAGAGACCCAGTACTTC; CDR3aa: CASSLETRSGEETQYF
d_gene: -; j_gene: TRBJ2-1; v_gene: TRBV5-1; abundance: -; CDR3nt: TGCGCCAGCAGCTTGGATGTTACTAGATCCCTCTCCTACAATGAGCAGTTCTTC; CDR3aa: CASSLDVTRSLSYNEQFF
d_gene: TRBD2; j_gene: TRBJ2-7; v_gene: TRBV7-8; abundance: -; CDR3nt: TGTGCCAGCAGCAGACTGGGACTAGGGCCCTCCGAGCAGTACTTC; CDR3aa: CASSRLGLGPSEQYF
d_gene: TRBD2; j_gene: TRBJ2-7; v_gene: TRBV6-7; abundance: -; CDR3nt: TGTGCCAGCAGTTACCAGCGGGAGACGTACGAGCAGTACTTC; CDR3aa: CASSYQRETYEQYF
d_gene: -; j_gene: TRBJ1-2; v_gene: TRBV6-6; abundance: -; CDR3nt: TGTGCCAGCAGTTACCGCAGGGAGGAGGGCTACACCTTC; CDR3aa: CASSYRREEGYTF
d_gene: -; j_gene: TRBJ1-2; v_gene: TRBV12-3/TRBV12-4; abundance: -; CDR3nt: TGTGCCAGCAAAGGAGAGGAGAACTATGGCTACACCTTC; CDR3aa: CASKGEENYGYTF
d_gene: TRBD1; j_gene: TRBJ1-2; v_gene: TRBV28; abundance: -; CDR3nt: TGTGCCAGCAGTTTATCCCCGGGACAGGGCTATGGCTACACCTTC; CDR3aa: CASSLSPGQGYGYTF
d_gene: TRBD1; j_gene: TRBJ1-3; v_gene: TRBV19; abundance: -; CDR3nt: TGTGCCAGTGGAAGGACAGGGAGCTCTGGAAACACCATATATTTT; CDR3aa: CASGRTGSSGNTIYF
d_gene: TRBD2; j_gene: TRBJ2-1; v_gene: TRBV18; abundance: -; CDR3nt: TGTGCCAGCTCACCACCGACGGGAGGGGCCTACAATGAGCAGTTCTTC; CDR3aa: CASSPPTGGAYNEQFF
d_gene: -; j_gene: TRBJ1-2; v_gene: TRBV3-1/TRBV3-2; abundance: -; CDR3nt: TGTGCCAGCAGCAATCAACAGGATGTTGGCTACACCTTC; CDR3aa: CASSNQQDVGYTF
d_gene: -; j_gene: TRBJ2-1; v_gene: TRBV12-2; abundance: -; CDR3nt: TGTGCAAGTCGCTTAGCCTTACGGACTAGCGGTTCCTACAATGAGCAGTTCTTC; CDR3aa: CASRLALRTSGSYNEQFF
d_gene: TRBD1; j_gene: TRBJ2-7; v_gene: TRBV6-5; abundance: -; CDR3nt: TGTGCCAGCAGTTACTACAGGGGAGCATCCTACGAGCAGTACTTC; CDR3aa: CASSYYRGASYEQYF
d_gene: TRBD2; j_gene: TRBJ2-1; v_gene: TRBV9; abundance: -; CDR3nt: TGTGCCAGCAGCCCGACCTCGCGGGGGTTGGATGAGCAGTTCTTC; CDR3aa: CASSPTSRGLDEQFF
d_gene: TRBD1; j_gene: TRBJ1-2; v_gene: TRBV7-9; abundance: -; CDR3nt: TGTGCCAGCAGCTCGGACAGGTCTAACTATGGCTACACCTTC; CDR3aa: CASSSDRSNYGYTF
d_gene: TRBD2; j_gene: TRBJ2-7; v_gene: TRBV6-5; abundance: -; CDR3nt: TGTGCCAGCAGTTACCGTCGGGGGGCCTACGAGCAGTACTTC; CDR3aa: CASSYRRGAYEQYF
d_gene: -; j_gene: TRBJ1-4; v_gene: TRBV5-5; abundance: -; CDR3nt: TGTGCCAGCAGCTTGGGAGCAGGGGCAGGAGAAAAACTGTTTTTT; CDR3aa: CASSLGAGAGEKLFF
d_gene: TRBD1; j_gene: TRBJ1-1; v_gene: TRBV5-1; abundance: -; CDR3nt: TGCGCCAGCAGCTTGGTAGGACAGGGTGTTTTGACTGAAGCTTTCTTT; CDR3aa: CASSLVGQGVLTEAFF
d_gene: TRBD1; j_gene: TRBJ2-3; v_gene: TRBV5-4; abundance: many; CDR3nt: TGTGCCAGCAGCTTGGACAGGGGGCGAACAGATACGCAGTATTTT; CDR3aa: CASSLDRGRTDTQYF
d_gene: TRBD1; j_gene: TRBJ2-7; v_gene: TRBV9; abundance: -; CDR3nt: TGTGCCAGCAGCGTAGGAGGGGGCTTTTCCTACGAGCAGTACTTC; CDR3aa: CASSVGGGFSYEQYF
d_gene: -; j_gene: TRBJ1-1; v_gene: TRBV27; abundance: -; CDR3nt: TGTGCCAGCAGCCCGAGGCAGGGGCAGGGCACTGAAGCTTTCTTT; CDR3aa: CASSPRQGQGTEAFF
d_gene: -; j_gene: TRBJ2-2; v_gene: TRBV7-9; abundance: -; CDR3nt: TGTGCCAGCAGCTTATCGACAGCGAACACCGGGGAGCTGTTTTTT; CDR3aa: CASSLSTANTGELFF
d_gene: -; j_gene: TRBJ2-3; v_gene: TRBV6-5; abundance: -; CDR3nt: TGTGCCAGCAGCCGGGACTACTTACAGGGTACGCAGTATTTT; CDR3aa: CASSRDYLQGTQYF
d_gene: TRBD2; j_gene: TRBJ2-1; v_gene: TRBV5-6; abundance: -; CDR3nt: TGTGCCAGCAGCACACTAGCGGAGCAGTTCTTC; CDR3aa: CASSTLAEQFF
d_gene: -; j_gene: TRBJ2-2; v_gene: TRBV19; abundance: -; CDR3nt: TGTGCCAGTAGTATAGGGTCAGCCGGGGAGCTGTTTTTT; CDR3aa: CASSIGSAGELFF